This entry lists 25 T cell receptor beta chains sequenced from one sample in a study of T cell responses to AZD1222 COVID-19 vaccine. The repertoire was sequenced with immunoSEQ multiplex PCR; TCRdb's copy has only in-frame clones and lacks some. The repertoire holds about 120,000 clones, under 95% seen once, with roughly 5.7% in the top ten. The specimen comprised peripheral blood, sampled on day 0 of AZD1222 vaccination. These TCRs come from an adult in good health.

The rearrangement joins TRBV20-1 to TRBJ2-7; D gene unclear. Germline V lookup: CDR1 DFQATT, CDR2 SNEGSKA (reference sequence). The V end was cut by 5 bases, the J end by 6 bases, with 11 bases between. The CDR3 is 11 residues long. This CDR3 is CSAPLLSEQYF. The DNA for the CDR3 is TGCAGTGCTCCCCTGCTGTCCGAGCAGTACTTC.

This rearrangement joins TRBV18 to TRBJ1-6, with D possibly being TRBD1 (5 bases). Germline V gives CDR1 KGHSH, CDR2 LQKENI. CDR3 length: 17 residues. Trimming pared 3 bases from V and 8 bases from J, leaving 20 bases between. The CDR3 loop is CASSPSASQGGDSPLHF. The CDR3 DNA is TGTGCCAGCTCACCGAGCGCGTCGCAGGGAGGGGATTCACCCCTCCACTTT.

The genes are TRBV30 and TRBJ1-1; D remains ambiguous. The CDR3 extends over 13 amino acids. Trimming took 0 bases from V and 1 from J, leaving 6 bases between them. Germline CDR1 is GTSNPN and CDR2 is SVGIG (reference sequence). The CDR3 protein is CAWSVVTNTEAFF. The DNA of the CDR3 is TGTGCCTGGAGTGTTGTAACGAACACTGAAGCTTTCTTT.

The V call is TRBV5-1, the J call TRBJ2-6; maybe TRBD2 (7 bases). This CDR3 contains 18 residues. With 0 bases removed from V and 0 bases from J, the gap between germline ends came to 13 bases. Germline assignment: CDR1 SGHRS and CDR2 YFSETQ. In DNA form, the CDR3 reads TGCGCCAGCAGCTTGGTAGGGGGGGCCAGCTCTGGGGCCAACGTCCTGACTTTC. It yields the protein CASSLVGGASSGANVLTF.

V gene TRBV7-3 combines with J gene TRBJ2-2; D is ambiguous. This CDR3 contains 12 residues. Germline CDR1 is SGHTA and CDR2 is FQGTGA. V dropped 5 bases and J dropped 5 bases, with 6 bases sitting between them. CDR3 region: CASSLETGELFF. The DNA of the CDR3 is TGTGCCAGCAGCCTAGAGACCGGGGAGCTGTTTTTT.

V and J are TRBV6-5 and TRBJ1-1; D is possibly TRBD1 (5 bases). The CDR3 sequence is 14 residues long. Per the germline V gene, CDR1 is MNHEY and CDR2 is SVGAGI. V was trimmed by 6 bases and J by 1 base, leaving 12 bases between them. The CDR3 DNA is TGTGCCAGCAGACTGGGACCTGCGAACACTGAAGCTTTCTTT. Amino acid sequence: CASRLGPANTEAFF.

V usage is TRBV6-5 and J usage is TRBJ2-7; no clear D gene. Trimming took off 4 bases at V and 0 bases at J, with 7 bases between the two ends. From germline, CDR1 is MNHEY and CDR2 SVGAGI. The CDR3 has 13 amino acids. The CDR3, as DNA: TGTGCCAGCAGTTCGGGCGACTCCTACGAGCAGTACTTC. Translating it yields CASSSGDSYEQYF.

This chain joins TRBV12-3 or TRBV12-4 and TRBJ1-4; 8 nucleotides match TRBD1. J was trimmed by 5 bases and V by 4 bases; bases with no gene match: 0. The CDR3 is 13 residues long. CDR3 protein: CASSYRGNEKLFF. CDR3 sequence (DNA): TGTGCCAGCAGTTACAGGGGGAATGAAAAACTGTTTTTT.

The CDR3 DNA reads TGCAGTGCTAGTAGACCCTCTTATGCCCAGCATTTT. Amino acid sequence: CSASRPSYAQHF. The chain combines TRBV20-1 with TRBJ1-5; D unresolved. The V and J ends lost 3 bases and 11 bases respectively, with 14 bases between them. Germline-derived CDR1 and CDR2 are DFQATT and SNEGSKA (reference sequence). The CDR3 extends over 12 amino acids.

The rearrangement uses TRBV5-6 and TRBJ1-2; no clear D gene. This CDR3 is 12 amino acids long. V was shortened by 1 base and J by 8 bases, with 9 bases between the two germline ends. The germline V gene has CDR1 SGHDT and CDR2 YYEEEE. In DNA, the CDR3 is TGTGCCAGCAGCTTGATTAGAACGGGCTACACCTTC. Translated, it gives CASSLIRTGYTF.

The chain links TRBV7-9 to TRBJ1-4; D may be TRBD1 (5 bases). Per the germline V gene, CDR1 is SEHNR and CDR2 is FQNEAQ (reference sequence). This CDR3 has 15 residues. V was cut by 6 bases and J by 0 bases, with 11 bases left in between. The CDR3 DNA reads TGTGCCAGCAGATCGGACAAATCAACTAATGAAAAACTGTTTTTT. It yields the protein CASRSDKSTNEKLFF.

This clone has just one count. The CDR3, as DNA: TGTGCCAGCAGACAAAGCGGGAGAGGGGAGACCCAGTACTTC. Amino acid sequence: CASRQSGRGETQYF. The chain links TRBV28 to TRBJ2-5, with 8 bases fitting TRBD2. The CDR3 contains 14 residues. After removal of 6 bases from V and 5 bases from J, the junction contained 8 bases not matched to a gene. Per germline, CDR1 MDHEN and CDR2 SYDVKM.

The chain uses TRBV30 and TRBJ2-7, with D perhaps TRBD2 (7 bases). V lost 2 bases and J lost 8, with 13 bases in between. CDR1 is GTSNPN and CDR2 is SVGIG in the germline V gene (reference sequence). This CDR3 contains 12 residues. CDR3 in amino acids: CAWSLGGGKQYF. In DNA, the CDR3 is TGTGCCTGGAGTCTAGGGGGGGGGAAGCAGTACTTC.

The gene calls are TRBV12-5 and TRBJ1-2; 7 nucleotides align to TRBD1. This CDR3 region has 13 residues. V shed 1 base, J shed 8 bases, and the junction held 4 bases outside the gene matches. Germline V gene lookup returns CDR1 LGHNT and CDR2 FRNRAP. For the CDR3, the DNA is TGTGCTAGTGGTTTGGGGACAGGAAAGGGCTACACCTTC. Translating it yields CASGLGTGKGYTF.

The V and J genes are TRBV12-3 or TRBV12-4 and TRBJ1-1; D is undetermined. The length of the CDR3 is 13 residues. V lost 3 bases and J lost 5, with 10 bases in between. CDR3 nucleotides: TGTGCCAGCAGTTTCCGAGCTAATACTGAAGCTTTCTTT. This sequence encodes CASSFRANTEAFF.

This clone was found once. V is TRBV30 and J is TRBJ1-5, with 8 bases that match TRBD1. Germline assignment: CDR1 GTSNPN and CDR2 SVGIG (reference sequence). J was trimmed by 4 bases and V by 2 bases; bases with no gene match: 10. This CDR3 has 16 amino acids. CDR3 residues: CAWSRDRTLGNQPQHF. The DNA of the CDR3 is TGTGCCTGGAGTCGGGACAGGACCTTAGGTAATCAGCCCCAGCATTTT.

The V and J genes are TRBV3-1 (or the pseudogene TRBV3-2) and TRBJ2-5; tentatively, D is TRBD1 or TRBD2 (6 bases each). Germline V lookup: CDR1 LGHDT, CDR2 YNNKEL (reference sequence). The CDR3 has 15 residues. Trimming left V 1 base short and J 4 bases short, with 13 bases between. The CDR3 nucleotides are TGTGCCAGCAGCCAAGTCCCGGGGGCCTCAGAGACCCAGTACTTC. Amino acid sequence: CASSQVPGASETQYF.

The rearrangement links TRBV5-1 to TRBJ2-7; 9 nucleotides line up with TRBD2. V was clipped by 2 bases and J by 1 base; unmatched bases: 1. This CDR3 is 14 amino acids long. Germline V gives CDR1 SGHRS, CDR2 YFSETQ. The CDR3 nucleotides read TGCGCCAGCAGCTTTAGCGGGAGTTCCTACGAGCAGTACTTC. Its translation is CASSFSGSSYEQYF.

In DNA, the CDR3 is TGTGCCAGCAGCTTGGGCCCTAATTCACCCCTCCACTTT. Encoded protein: CASSLGPNSPLHF. The J gene is TRBJ1-6, the V gene TRBV7-9; D uncertain. The ends were cut back, 3 bases at V and 6 bases at J, with 6 bases in the middle. Germline CDR1 is SEHNR and CDR2 is FQNEAQ (reference sequence). CDR3 length: 13 residues.

The V call is TRBV27, the J call TRBJ2-7, with D unclear. This CDR3 spans 13 amino acids. Trimming took off 2 bases at V and 2 bases at J, with 7 bases between the two ends. Germline values: CDR1 MNHEY, CDR2 SMNVEV (reference sequence). The CDR3 DNA is TGTGCCAGCAGTTTAGCCAGAGCCTACGAGCAGTACTTC. It encodes CASSLARAYEQYF.

The chain joins TRBV16 to TRBJ2-3; TRBD1 matches 10 bases. Germline loops: CDR1 KGHSY, CDR2 FQNENV. The CDR3 covers 17 residues. V dropped 3 bases and J dropped 5; count of bases not matched to a gene: 11. The CDR3 protein is CASSQAPGQGWKDTQYF. CDR3 DNA sequence: TGTGCCAGCAGCCAGGCCCCGGGACAGGGGTGGAAAGATACGCAGTATTTT.

The chain carries TRBV9 and TRBJ1-5; D remains unclear. V was clipped by 7 bases and J by 15 bases, with 11 bases between them. The CDR3 length is 9 residues. CDR1 is SGDLS, CDR2 YYNGEE, per germline. CDR3 DNA sequence: TGTGCCAGCCGTCGGGCTCCGCATTTT. The encoded protein is CASRRAPHF.

Worth noting for this clone: The sample has other DNA sequences that encode this CDR3 too. The chain recombines TRBV2 with TRBJ1-1; D gene unclear. From germline, CDR1 is SNHLY and CDR2 FYNNEI. The germline V and J ends were trimmed by 4 bases and 1 base, with 7 bases remaining between them. The CDR3 length is 13 residues. CDR3 sequence (DNA): TGTGCCAGCAGTGTGTGGGGGAACACTGAAGCTTTCTTT. Amino acid sequence: CASSVWGNTEAFF.

The chain recombines TRBV9 with TRBJ2-3; D gene unclear. Trimming removed 4 bases from V and 2 bases from J, with 5 bases in between. The CDR3 has 12 amino acids. CDR1 is SGDLS and CDR2 is YYNGEE in the germline V gene. CDR3 bases: TGTGCCAGCAGCACAATCACAGATACGCAGTATTTT. This translates into CASSTITDTQYF.

The chain couples TRBV19 to TRBJ2-6; TRBD1 or TRBD2 may be the D gene (5 bases each). Trimming shortened V by 3 bases and J by 4 bases, and 10 bases separated the two germline ends. The CDR3 runs to 15 residues. Germline V CDR1 and CDR2: LNHDA, SQIVND (reference sequence). CDR3: CASSIAGTGANVLTF. The CDR3 DNA sequence: TGTGCCAGTAGTATCGCAGGGACCGGGGCCAACGTCCTGACTTTC. Using reference TRBV19 and TRBJ2-6 for the parts outside the CDR3, the full variable domain is DGGITQSPKYLFRKEGQNVTLSCEQNLNHDAMYWYRQDPGQGLRLIYYSQIVNDFQKGDIAEGYSVSREKKESFPLTVTSAQKNPTAFYLCASSIAGTGANVLTFGAGSRLTVL.